These 28 T cell receptor beta chains were sequenced from one sample in a study of graft-versus-host responses after intestinal transplantation. Clones were sequenced by immunoSEQ multiplex PCR, and TCRdb holds only the in-frame ones, with some missing. Of more than 20,000 clones listed, approximately 89% are singletons. This specimen consisted of PBMCs, obtained about 62 days after intestinal transplantation. The receptors were gathered from a human patient who received an intestinal transplant, so some T cells may come from the graft donor.

This chain joins TRBV19 and TRBJ2-5; perhaps TRBD1 as D (6 bases). The J call may be wrong; the DNA end is better matched by TRBJ2-7. Germline V CDR1 and CDR2: LNHDA, SQIVND (reference sequence). The CDR3 runs to 13 residues. CDR3 in DNA: TGTGCCAGTAGTATAACAGGGACGGACGAGCAGTACTTC. It codes for CASSITGTDEQYF.

This chain joins TRBV19 and TRBJ2-7; no reliable D call. The CDR3 runs 13 residues. The germline V gene has CDR1 LNHDA and CDR2 SQIVND (reference sequence). V shed 1 base and J shed 5 bases, with 9 bases lying between them. This CDR3 is CASSIVGGDEQYF. CDR3 bases: TGTGCCAGTAGTATAGTGGGCGGCGACGAGCAGTACTTC.

CDR3 coding DNA: TGTGCCAGCAGCGGAGGGGGGGTTTCTACTGAAGCTTTCTTT. Protein sequence: CASSGGGVSTEAFF. The genes are TRBV9 and TRBJ1-1, with D tentatively TRBD1 (6 bases). The length of the CDR3 is 14 residues. From germline, CDR1 is SGDLS and CDR2 YYNGEE. V shed 3 bases and J shed 5 bases, with 14 bases lying between them.

This clone has just one count. In DNA, the CDR3 is TGTGCCAGCAGCCTAGGACGGGACCTGCCCTATGCGAACACTGAAGCTTTCTTT. Translation gives CASSLGRDLPYANTEAFF. The rearrangement uses TRBV7-9 and TRBJ1-1, with D possibly TRBD1 on 5 matching bases. The V end was cut by 5 bases, the J end by 1 base, with 23 bases between. The CDR3 covers 18 residues. Per germline, CDR1 SEHNR and CDR2 FQNEAQ (reference sequence).

The V and J genes are TRBV10-3 and TRBJ2-3, with 8 nucleotides matching TRBD1. CDR1 is ENHRY and CDR2 is SYGVKD in the germline V gene. Trimming cost V 2 bases and J 6 bases; bases outside gene matches: 13. CDR3 length: 17 residues. The CDR3 loop is CAISERDIQGEADTQYF. As DNA, the CDR3 is TGTGCCATCAGTGAGCGGGACATACAGGGGGAGGCGGATACGCAGTATTTT.

The chain links TRBV6-6 to TRBJ1-3; D is unclear. The CDR3 contains 12 residues. Trimming left V 5 bases short and J 4 bases short, with 6 bases between. Germline V gene sequence: CDR1 MNHNY, CDR2 SVGAGI (reference sequence). The CDR3 loop is CASSPHGNTIYF. For the CDR3, the DNA is TGTGCCAGCAGTCCTCACGGAAACACCATATATTTT.

This chain joins TRBV27 and TRBJ2-5, with D possibly being TRBD2 (6 bases). The CDR3 totals 12 residues. From germline, CDR1 is MNHEY and CDR2 SMNVEV (reference sequence). V was clipped by 6 bases and J by 7 bases, with 12 bases between them. DNA of the CDR3: TGTGCCAGCAGGGGGCTGGAGGGGACCCAGTACTTC. Translating it yields CASRGLEGTQYF.

CDR3 in amino acids: CASSVVRGYREAFF. Written as DNA, the CDR3 is TGTGCCAGCAGCGTAGTCAGGGGGTACCGAGAAGCTTTCTTT. The chain joins TRBV9 to TRBJ1-1; 7 bases line up with TRBD1. V lost 0 bases to trimming and J lost 8 bases; unmatched junction nucleotides: 7. Germline CDR1 and CDR2: SGDLS and YYNGEE. The CDR3 is made up of 14 amino acids.

The chain is built from TRBV5-4 and TRBJ2-7, with a tentative D call TRBD2 (7 bases). Germline CDR1 reads SGHNT; CDR2 reads YYREEE (reference sequence). The ends were cut back, 2 bases at V and 5 bases at J, with 11 bases in the middle. This CDR3 contains 13 residues. The CDR3 sequence is CASSFWGGHEQYF. The CDR3 nucleotides are TGTGCCAGCAGCTTCTGGGGGGGCCACGAGCAGTACTTC.

V usage is TRBV9 and J usage is TRBJ2-1; 11 bases are shared with TRBD2. The CDR3 has 15 amino acids. CDR1 and CDR2 from the germline V gene are SGDLS and YYNGEE. J lost 8 bases, V lost 0 bases, and 4 bases had no gene match. CDR3 coding DNA: TGTGCCAGCAGCGTAGTAGCTAGCGGGAGGCATGAGCAGTTCTTC. It codes for CASSVVASGRHEQFF.

The gene calls are TRBV1 and TRBJ1-2. TRBV1 is a pseudogene. The CDR3 is 15 residues long. In DNA form, the CDR3 reads TGCACCAGCAGCAGTCTTGTGCGAAAGACCTATGGCTACACCTTC. Translating gives CTSSSLVRKTYGYTF.

The rearrangement joins TRBV9 to TRBJ2-7; D is perhaps TRBD1 (5 bases). V lost 0 bases to trimming and J lost 2 bases, with 9 bases between them. The CDR3 has 14 residues. CDR1 SGDLS and CDR2 YYNGEE come from the germline V gene. CDR3 DNA sequence: TGTGCCAGCAGCGTAGATGACAGTACCTACGAGCAGTACTTC. Its translation: CASSVDDSTYEQYF.

The J gene is TRBJ2-6, the V gene TRBV4-3, with D unresolved. Germline CDR1 reads LGHNA; CDR2 reads YSLEER. V was pared by 0 bases and J by 0 bases, with 6 bases between. The length of the CDR3 is 16 residues. In DNA form, the CDR3 reads TGCGCCAGCAGCCAAGACAGTACCTCTGGGGCCAACGTCCTGACTTTC. This sequence encodes CASSQDSTSGANVLTF.

V usage is TRBV4-3 and J usage is TRBJ1-2; D is unresolved. V was trimmed by 0 bases and J by 1 base, leaving 9 bases between them. Germline V CDR1 and CDR2: LGHNA, YSLEER. The CDR3 consists of 15 residues. The CDR3 nucleotides read TGCGCCAGCAGCCAAGAAACGGGGATTAACTATGGCTACACCTTC. The encoded protein is CASSQETGINYGYTF.

The chain uses TRBV7-9 and TRBJ2-5; D is ambiguous. The CDR3 spans 15 residues. V was clipped by 1 base and J by 1 base, with 10 bases between them. Germline lookup yields CDR1 SEHNR and CDR2 FQNEAQ (reference sequence). The CDR3 DNA reads as TGTGCCAGCAGCTTAGGGATGGAGATCCAAGAGACCCAGTACTTC. Translating gives CASSLGMEIQETQYF.

This clone occurred a few times. CDR3 coding DNA: TGTGCCAGTAGTATAAGAGGGGGCTCGGGTCAGCCCCAGCATTTT. Encoded protein: CASSIRGGSGQPQHF. V is TRBV19 and J is TRBJ1-5; TRBD1 matches 7 bases. The CDR3 has 15 residues. Germline CDR1 reads LNHDA; CDR2 reads SQIVND (reference sequence). Trimming at V came to 2 bases and at J to 6 bases, leaving 7 bases not matched to a gene.

This chain joins TRBV21-1 and TRBJ2-7; TRBD2, the table's D call, was not compared with the DNA. TRBV21-1 is annotated as a pseudogene. This CDR3 region has 18 residues. The chain's CDR3 is CASSKGRRRRGHSYEQYF. CDR3 in DNA: TGTGCCAGCAGCAAAGGGCGAAGACGGCGGGGGCACTCCTACGAGCAGTACTTC.

This clone was recorded only once. The V call is TRBV7-8, the J call TRBJ2-7; D call uncertain. The CDR3 runs 12 residues. Trimming removed 5 bases from V and 3 bases from J, with 8 bases in between. From germline, CDR1 is SGHVS and CDR2 FQNEAQ. This chain's CDR3 is CASSTRRYEQYF. CDR3 nucleotides: TGTGCCAGCAGCACCCGGCGCTACGAGCAGTACTTC.

The chain uses TRBV5-5 and TRBJ2-5; D is ambiguous. This CDR3 is built from 13 residues. The V end lost 1 base, the J end lost 13 bases, and 17 bases lay between the germline ends. Germline CDR1 reads SGHKS; CDR2 reads YYEKEE (reference sequence). The CDR3 is CASSLIRLRPGYF. The CDR3 bases are TGTGCCAGCAGCTTGATTCGTTTACGGCCGGGGTACTTC.

The chain combines TRBV5-8 with TRBJ1-2; no clear D gene. CDR3 size: 13 residues. CDR1 and CDR2 from the germline V gene are SGHTS and YDEGEE. V was shortened by 2 bases and J by 8 bases, with 13 bases between the two germline ends. The CDR3 reads CASSLAGSWGYTF. In DNA form, the CDR3 reads TGTGCCAGCAGCTTAGCCGGATCCTGGGGCTACACCTTC.

This chain's CDR3 is CASSYRVSGANVLTF. Here the CDR3 DNA reads TGTGCCAGCAGCTACAGGGTTTCTGGGGCCAACGTCCTGACTTTC. The chain employs TRBV11-2 and TRBJ2-6, with a possible D match to TRBD1 (6 bases). This CDR3 comprises 15 residues. Germline CDR1 reads SGHAT; CDR2 reads FQNNGV. V dropped 4 bases and J dropped 1 base, with 8 bases sitting between them.

The chain couples TRBV5-1 to TRBJ2-5, with 10 bases aligning to TRBD2. This CDR3 spans 15 amino acids. After removal of 5 bases from V and 2 bases from J, the junction contained 6 bases not matched to a gene. The germline V gene has CDR1 SGHRS and CDR2 YFSETQ. As DNA, the CDR3 is TGCGCCAGCAGATTAGCGGGGGGCCAACAAGAGACCCAGTACTTC. This codes for CASRLAGGQQETQYF. The full variable domain, completed using reference TRBV5-1 and TRBJ2-5, is KAGVTQTPRYLIKTRGQQVTLSCSPISGHRSVSWYQQTPGQGLQFLFEYFSETQRNKGNFPGRFSGRQFSNSRSEMNVSTLELGDSALYLCASRLAGGQQETQYFGPGTRLLVL.

V is TRBV6-5 and J is TRBJ2-2, with TRBD1 matching 7 bases. Germline CDR1 MNHEY, CDR2 SVGAGI. This CDR3 has 15 amino acids. Trimming at V came to 4 bases and at J to 4 bases, leaving 6 bases not matched to a gene. CDR3 nucleotides: TGTGCCAGCAGTTCCTCTGACAGGGTCACCGGGGAGCTGTTTTTT. Amino acids: CASSSSDRVTGELFF.

This sequence joins TRBV10-3 and TRBJ1-1, with TRBD1 as a possible D gene (5 bases). CDR3 length equals 10 residues. CDR1 ENHRY and CDR2 SYGVKD come from the germline V gene. Trimming stripped 10 bases from V and 8 bases from J, with 11 bases between. The CDR3 region is CASQWGEAFF. The CDR3 bases are TGTGCCAGCCAGTGGGGGGAAGCTTTCTTT.

The chain carries TRBV11-3 and TRBJ2-3, with D possibly being TRBD1 (5 bases). In germline, CDR1 is SGHNT, CDR2 YENEEA. The CDR3 is 15 amino acids. Between the trimmed V and J ends, which lost 4 bases and 5 bases, there was a span of 16 bases. Here the CDR3 reads CASSSFWLTGDTQYF. CDR3 bases: TGTGCCAGCAGCTCATTTTGGCTAACAGGAGATACGCAGTATTTT.

The chain links TRBV7-9 to TRBJ2-7; 9 positions agree with TRBD1. Trimming at V came to 5 bases and at J to 4 bases, leaving 3 bases not matched to a gene. Germline V gene lookup returns CDR1 SEHNR and CDR2 FQNEAQ (reference sequence). CDR3 size: 13 residues. The CDR3 sequence is CASSDGTGYEQYF. DNA of the CDR3: TGTGCCAGCAGCGACGGGACAGGGTACGAGCAGTACTTC.

The rearrangement joins TRBV27 to TRBJ1-1, with no clear D. The ends were cut back, 6 bases at V and 2 bases at J, with 7 bases in the middle. This CDR3 has 12 residues. The germline V gene encodes CDR1 MNHEY and CDR2 SMNVEV (reference sequence). CDR3 residues: CASRMGNTEAFF. CDR3 bases: TGTGCCAGCAGGATGGGAAACACTGAAGCTTTCTTT.

In the case of this clone: The sample holds other DNA sequences that translate to the same CDR3. This rearrangement joins TRBV7-9 to TRBJ1-5, with 7 bases identical to TRBD1. Germline CDR1 is SEHNR and CDR2 is FQNEAQ (reference sequence). After removal of 1 base from V and 4 bases from J, the junction contained 1 base not matched to a gene. This CDR3 spans 14 amino acids. Here the CDR3 reads CASSLGTGNQPQHF. The CDR3 bases are TGTGCCAGCAGCTTAGGGACAGGTAATCAGCCCCAGCATTTT. The complete variable domain, with remaining parts taken from reference TRBV7-9 and TRBJ1-5, reads DTGVSQNPRHKITKRGQNVTFRCDPISEHNRLYWYRQTLGQGPEFLTYFQNEAQLEKSRLLSDRFSAERPKGSFSTLEIQRTEQGDSAMYLCASSLGTGNQPQHFGDGTRLSIL.